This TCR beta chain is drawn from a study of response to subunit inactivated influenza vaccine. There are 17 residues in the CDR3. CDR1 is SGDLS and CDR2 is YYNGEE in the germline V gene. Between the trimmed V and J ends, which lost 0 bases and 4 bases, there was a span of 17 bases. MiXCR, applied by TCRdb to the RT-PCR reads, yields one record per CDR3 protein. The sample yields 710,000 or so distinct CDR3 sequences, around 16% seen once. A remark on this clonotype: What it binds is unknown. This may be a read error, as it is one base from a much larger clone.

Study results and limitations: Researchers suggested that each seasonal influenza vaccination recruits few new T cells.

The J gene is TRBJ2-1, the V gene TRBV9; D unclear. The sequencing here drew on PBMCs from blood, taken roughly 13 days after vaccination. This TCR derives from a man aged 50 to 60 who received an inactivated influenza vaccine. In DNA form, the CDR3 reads TGTGCCAGCAGCGTAGGATGGGCTTTGCCCAGGTACAATGAGCAGTTCTTC. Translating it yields CASSVGWALPRYNEQFF.